This T cell receptor beta chain was profiled in a study of OX40 agonist ivuxolimab in advanced cancers. The overall study: Dose-escalation patients had hepatocellular carcinoma, melanoma, renal cell or head and neck cancer.

Sequenced by immunoSEQ multiplex PCR; TCRdb stores in-frame clones only, minus some. The profile shows under 85,000 clones, 84% of them singletons. J lost 8 bases, V lost 10 bases, and 7 bases had no gene match. Germline V CDR1 and CDR2: MGHDK, SYGVNS. The CDR3 sequence is 12 residues long. The J gene is TRBJ1-4, the V gene TRBV25-1, with 7 bases that match TRBD1. Sequencing used CD4+ or CD8+ T cells sorted from blood, obtained in a trial of the OX40 agonist ivuxolimab. The source of this sequence is an adult with an advanced solid tumor such as melanoma, head and neck, liver or kidney cancer. The CDR3 is CATVGQSEKLFF. CDR3 bases: TGTGCCACCGTGGGACAGTCCGAAAAACTGTTTTTT.